The clone carrying this T cell receptor (beta chain) was seen more than once but under ten times. This entry comes from a study of blood T cell repertoires in COVID-19. Authors' data handling: It was from reference gene primer amplification that nucleated cell counts were estimated. The table came from immunoSEQ multiplex PCR; TCRdb's copy has only in-frame clones and leaves some out. The V and J calls and clone size are taken from that table; D and trimming were inferred from the DNA. The top ten hold roughly 8.5% of the sample, which has some 270,000 clones, approximately 86% seen once. The V gene's germline CDR1 is SEHNR and CDR2 FQNEAQ (reference sequence). The CDR3 has 18 amino acids. V trimming: 2 bases; J trimming: 2 bases; junction bases outside the gene matches: 10.

This rearrangement joins TRBV7-9 to TRBJ2-3; 10 nucleotides line up with TRBD1. Sequencing was performed on peripheral blood. This TCR came from a man between 40 and 49 years old with active or convalescent COVID-19. The CDR3 DNA reads as TGTGCCAGCAGCTTATTCGGGGGGACAGGGGTACCCACAGATACGCAGTATTTT. It encodes CASSLFGGTGVPTDTQYF.